The rows below give T cell receptor beta chains drawn from one sample of a study of identical twins. TCRdb reprocessed the 5' RACE reads via MiXCR and lists one record per CDR3 protein. The sample carries 1.5 million to 2 million distinct CDR3 sequences, less than 40% recorded once. Sequencing used cord blood. Source of these receptors: a newborn girl in good health. The CDR3 runs from the conserved cysteine through the conserved F or W.

V	J	CDR3
TRBV21-1	TRBJ2-2	CASPSTPSGRAQGTGELFF
TRBV12-3/TRBV12-4	TRBJ2-1	CASSPGLARHNEQFF
TRBV12-3/TRBV12-4	TRBJ2-4	CASSDRDSLAKNIQYF
TRBV20-1	TRBJ2-7	CSVGTTGFSYEQYF
TRBV3-1	TRBJ1-2	CASSQGVDQYGYTF
TRBV5-1	TRBJ2-7	CASSLGLAGAYLSYEQYF
TRBV9	NA	CASSVGLAGGIYNEQYF
TRBV24-1	TRBJ2-3	CATSDPVRLAGAPSDTQYF
TRBV5-1	TRBJ2-1	CASSSPSAYNEQFF
TRBV3-1	TRBJ2-1	CASSPLAGLHEQFF
TRBV6-2/TRBV6-3	TRBJ2-3	CASSYGVSQYF
TRBV27	TRBJ2-1	CASKGVRSGGRGYNEQFF
TRBV20-1	TRBJ1-5	CSARDSGRKNQPQHF
TRBV12-3/TRBV12-4	TRBJ2-4	CASSFGLAGGVKNIQYF
TRBV5-1	TRBJ1-2	CASTSGQGDYGYTF
TRBV29-1	TRBJ1-2	CSVLPQGNEGYTF
TRBV20-1	TRBJ2-7	CSARVAGFHYEQYF
TRBV25-1	TRBJ2-7	CARGDRPYEQYF
TRBV5-4	TRBJ1-2	CASSLGGQGANGYTF
TRBV7-2	TRBJ2-3	CASSLGRATGTQYF
TRBV6-6	TRBJ2-3	CASSHTSSTDTQYF
TRBV7-6	TRBJ2-4	CASSLASPGGSKNIQYF
TRBV9	TRBJ2-3	CASSVGRARDLQYF
TRBV29-1	TRBJ1-1	CSVWEPWGGANTEAFF
TRBV20-1	TRBJ2-1	CSARPLAGVVEQFF
TRBV20-1	TRBJ1-1	CSGTQGQGAFF
TRBV11-1	TRBJ2-1	CASSLATIRGNNEQFF
TRBV6-2/TRBV6-3	TRBJ2-7	CASSYPGTYYEQYF
TRBV15	TRBJ1-2	CGTQGGYGYTF
TRBV28	TRBJ2-4	CASSLDRIKNIQYF
TRBV6-6	TRBJ1-5	CASSYSSMTGKGQPQHF
TRBV7-9	TRBJ2-5	CASSLLAGADLETQYF
TRBV6-5	TRBJ1-2	CASSYSGQGFHGYTF
TRBV3-1	TRBJ1-2	CASSRTGVGYGYTF
TRBV12-3/TRBV12-4	TRBJ2-3	CASSLDGTGRADTQYF
TRBV7-2	TRBJ2-7	CASSYRGYNGQYF
TRBV2	TRBJ1-2	CAIILRDTSNYGYTF
TRBV18	TRBJ2-4	CASSPMSTSIQYF
TRBV7-8	TRBJ2-7	CASSFDLGYEQYF
TRBV27	TRBJ2-1	CASSLAREYNEQFF
TRBV6-6	TRBJ2-3	CASSLRTPATDTQYF